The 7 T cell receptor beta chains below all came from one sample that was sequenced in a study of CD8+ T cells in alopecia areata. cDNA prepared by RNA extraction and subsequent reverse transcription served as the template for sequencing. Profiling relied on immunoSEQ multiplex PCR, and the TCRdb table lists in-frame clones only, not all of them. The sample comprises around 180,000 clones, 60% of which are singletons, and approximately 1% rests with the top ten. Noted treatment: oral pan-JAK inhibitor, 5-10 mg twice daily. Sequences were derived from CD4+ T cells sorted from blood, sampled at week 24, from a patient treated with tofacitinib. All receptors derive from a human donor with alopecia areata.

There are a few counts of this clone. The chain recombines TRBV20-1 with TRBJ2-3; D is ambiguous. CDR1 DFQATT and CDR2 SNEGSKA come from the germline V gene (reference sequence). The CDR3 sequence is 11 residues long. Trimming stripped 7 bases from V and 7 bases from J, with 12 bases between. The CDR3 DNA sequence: TGCAGTGGGACCCAAGGGCATACGCAGTATTTT. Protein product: CSGTQGHTQYF.

Written as DNA, the CDR3 is TGCAGCGTTGGCAGGGGGCATGGAGAGACCCAGTACTTC. It encodes CSVGRGHGETQYF. This chain connects TRBV29-1 to TRBJ2-5, with 8 bases fitting TRBD1. Germline V gene sequence: CDR1 SQVTM, CDR2 ANQGSEA. This CDR3 has 13 residues. V gave up 4 bases and J gave up 4 bases; unmatched junction bases: 5.

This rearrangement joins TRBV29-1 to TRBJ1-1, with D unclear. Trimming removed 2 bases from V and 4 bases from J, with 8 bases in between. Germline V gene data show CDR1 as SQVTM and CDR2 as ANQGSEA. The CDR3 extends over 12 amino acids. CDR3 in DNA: TGCAGCGTTGAAATTCGGGGCACTGAAGCTTTCTTT. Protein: CSVEIRGTEAFF.

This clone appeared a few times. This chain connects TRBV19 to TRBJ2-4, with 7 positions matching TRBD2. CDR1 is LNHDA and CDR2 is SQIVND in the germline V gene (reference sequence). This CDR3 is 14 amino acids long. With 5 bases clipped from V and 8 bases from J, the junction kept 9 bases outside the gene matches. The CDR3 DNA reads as TGTGCCAGTAGTTGGGGGGGAAATGAGGACATTCAGTACTTC. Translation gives CASSWGGNEDIQYF.

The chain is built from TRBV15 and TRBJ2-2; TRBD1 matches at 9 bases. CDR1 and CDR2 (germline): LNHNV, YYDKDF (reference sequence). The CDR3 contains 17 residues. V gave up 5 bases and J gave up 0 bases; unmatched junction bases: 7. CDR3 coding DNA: TGTGCCACCAGCCCACGGGGGGACAGGGCGAACACCGGGGAGCTGTTTTTT. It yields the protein CATSPRGDRANTGELFF.

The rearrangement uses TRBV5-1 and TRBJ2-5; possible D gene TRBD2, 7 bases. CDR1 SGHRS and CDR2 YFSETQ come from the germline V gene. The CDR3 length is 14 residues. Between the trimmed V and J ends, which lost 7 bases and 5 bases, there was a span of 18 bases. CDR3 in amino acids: CASAQGGVLETQYF. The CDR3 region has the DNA TGCGCCAGCGCCCAAGGGGGGGTCTTGGAGACCCAGTACTTC.

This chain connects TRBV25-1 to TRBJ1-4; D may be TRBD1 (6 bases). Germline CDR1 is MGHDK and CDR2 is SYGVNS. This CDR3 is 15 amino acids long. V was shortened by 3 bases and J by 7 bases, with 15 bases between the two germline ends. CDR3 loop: CASSDLRGEGEKLFF. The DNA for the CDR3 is TGTGCCAGCAGTGATCTCAGGGGCGAAGGTGAAAAACTGTTTTTT.